What follows describes a single T cell receptor (beta chain). These data originate in a study of CD8 T cells in Susac syndrome. On the study more broadly: Among sequenced Susac syndrome patients, over five had active disease and eight or nine were in remission.

cDNA came from about 0.5 to 1 ug RNA primed by random hexamers. TCR beta CDR3 was amplified by immunoSEQ covering 54 Vbeta and 13 Jbeta. MiXCR, run by TCRdb on the immunoSEQ multiplex PCR reads, gives a single entry per CDR3 protein. The data hold more than 110,000 distinct CDR3 sequences, with approximately 95% observed a single time. This CDR3 is 16 amino acids long. The V segment lost 5 bases and the J segment 9 bases; nucleotides outside the gene matches: 11. V usage is TRBV12-3 or TRBV12-4 and J usage is TRBJ1-6; 9 nucleotides align to TRBD1. This TCR was recovered from a human donor with Susac syndrome. Sequenced sample: CD4+ T cells from PBMCs. The CDR3 here is CASSPNIQGAASPLHF. DNA for the CDR3: TGTGCCAGCAGTCCCAATATACAGGGGGCTGCTTCACCCCTCCACTTT.